These 2 T cell receptor beta chains came from one sample sequenced in a study of blood T cell repertoires in COVID-19. Profiling relied on immunoSEQ multiplex PCR, and the TCRdb table lists in-frame clones only, not all of them. Of about 59,000 clones in the sample, 90% were seen once. Sample: peripheral blood. Source of these receptors: a man older than 75 with acute or convalescent COVID-19.

Regarding this clone: Sequence at one end of the junction differs from germline and may be a read error. V is TRBV7-7 and J is TRBJ2-5, with 9 positions matching TRBD1. The CDR3 covers 13 residues. Germline CDR1 reads SSHAT; CDR2 reads FNYEAQ (reference sequence). The CDR3, as DNA: TGTGCTAGCAGCGCGACAGGGGGAGAGACCCAGTACTTC. Its protein product is CASSATGGETQYF.

V and J are TRBV24-1 and TRBJ2-7; 7 positions agree with TRBD1. J gave up 6 bases and V 5 bases, and 9 bases lay outside the gene matches. Germline lookup yields CDR1 KGHDR and CDR2 SFDVKD. CDR3 length equals 14 residues. CDR3 region: CATSVSGQIGEQYF. DNA of the CDR3: TGTGCCACCAGTGTATCGGGACAGATCGGCGAGCAGTACTTC.